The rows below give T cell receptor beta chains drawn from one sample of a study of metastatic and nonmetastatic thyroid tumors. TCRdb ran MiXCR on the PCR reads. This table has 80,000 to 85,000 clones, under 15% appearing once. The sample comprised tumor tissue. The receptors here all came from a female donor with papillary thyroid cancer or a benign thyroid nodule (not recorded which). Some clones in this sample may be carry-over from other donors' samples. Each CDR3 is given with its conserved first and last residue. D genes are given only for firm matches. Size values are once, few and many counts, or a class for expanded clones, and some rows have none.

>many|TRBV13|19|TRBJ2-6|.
TGTGCCAGCAGCCATAGCGGGACAGGGCGTTACTCTGGGGCCAACGTCCTGACTTTC
CASSHSGTGRYSGANVLTF
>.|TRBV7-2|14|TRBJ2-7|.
TGTGCCAGCAGCTTAGAAGTGGGGCCCTACGAGCAGTACTTC
CASSLEVGPYEQYF
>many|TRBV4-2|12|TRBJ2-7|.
TGTGCCAGCAGCCAAGACGATAACGAGCAGTACTTC
CASSQDDNEQYF
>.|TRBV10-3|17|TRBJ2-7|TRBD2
TGTGCCATCAGTGCCCGAGAAGCGGGAGGGCACATGGGGGATCAGTACTTC
CAISAREAGGHMGDQYF
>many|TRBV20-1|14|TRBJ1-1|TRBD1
TGCAGTGCTAGAAGACAGGGACCCGACACTGAAGCTTTCTTT
CSARRQGPDTEAFF
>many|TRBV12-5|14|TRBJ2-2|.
TGTGCTAGTGGTTTGGTACAGGTCACCGGGGAGCTGCTTTTT
CASGLVQVTGELLF
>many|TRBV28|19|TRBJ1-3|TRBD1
TGTGCCAGCAGTTTTTCCTTGGGCAGGGGGCGCTTCTCTGGAAACACCATATATTTT
CASSFSLGRGRFSGNTIYF
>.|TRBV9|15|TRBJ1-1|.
TGTGCCAGCAGCGCCCCACAGGTCCAGCACACTGAAGCTTTCTTT
CASSAPQVQHTEAFF
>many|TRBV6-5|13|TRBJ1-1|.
TGTGCCAGCAGTTCCCGCCCAAAAACTGAAGCTTTCTTT
CASSSRPKTEAFF
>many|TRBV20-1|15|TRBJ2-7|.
TGCAGTGCTAGATCAGGGGCTACCCTAGCCTACGAGCAGTACTTC
CSARSGATLAYEQYF
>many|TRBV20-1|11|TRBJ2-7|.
TGCAGTGCTAGAAAGGAATACGAGCAGTACTTC
CSARKEYEQYF
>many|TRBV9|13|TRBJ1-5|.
TGTGCCAGCAGCGGGGGAACAGGACAGCCCCAGCATTTT
CASSGGTGQPQHF
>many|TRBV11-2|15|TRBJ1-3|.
TGTGCCAGCAGCTTAGGAGGTGGGGACTATTACACCATATATTTT
CASSLGGGDYYTIYF
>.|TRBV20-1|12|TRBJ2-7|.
TGCAGGCCGGGGAAAGGGTCCTACGAGCAGTACTTC
CRPGKGSYEQYF
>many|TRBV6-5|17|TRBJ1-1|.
TGTGCCAGCAGTTACAGGACAGCTCCTTTACTGAACACTGAAGCTTTCTTT
CASSYRTAPLLNTEAFF
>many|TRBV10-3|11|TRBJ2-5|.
TGTGCCACCCAGGGGCAAGAGACCCAGTACTTC
CATQGQETQYF
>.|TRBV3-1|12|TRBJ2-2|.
TGTGCCAGCAGCCAGGTGCGTGGGGAGCTGTTTTTT
CASSQVRGELFF
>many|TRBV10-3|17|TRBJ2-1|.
TGTGCCATCAGTGAGTCGAAGGTCGGGGGAGAAACCAATGAGCAGTTCTTC
CAISESKVGGETNEQFF
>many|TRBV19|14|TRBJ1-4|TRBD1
TGTGCCAGTAGCCAGGACAGGATACCGCCCAAACTGTTTTTT
CASSQDRIPPKLFF
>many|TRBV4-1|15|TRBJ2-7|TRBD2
TGCGCCAGCAGCCAAGATCCGGGACTAGGGAACGAGCAGTACTTC
CASSQDPGLGNEQYF
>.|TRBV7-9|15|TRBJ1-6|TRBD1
TGTGCCAGCAGTTCCGGACAGGGGCAAAATTCACCCCTCCACTTT
CASSSGQGQNSPLHF
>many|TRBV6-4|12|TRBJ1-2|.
TGTGCCAGCAGTGACACACGGACAGGCTACACCTTC
CASSDTRTGYTF
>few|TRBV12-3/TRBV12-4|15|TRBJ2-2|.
TGTGCCAGCAGTTCCCCGGCGGGCTGCACCGGGGAGCTGTTTTTT
CASSSPAGCTGELFF
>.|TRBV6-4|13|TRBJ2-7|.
TGTGCCAGCATACGTAGCGGTAGCTACGAGCAGTACTTC
CASIRSGSYEQYF
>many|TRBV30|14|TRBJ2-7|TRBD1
TGTGCCTGGAGTGTGACAGGGAACTCCTACGAGCAGTACTTC
CAWSVTGNSYEQYF
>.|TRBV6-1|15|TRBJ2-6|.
TGTGCCAGCAGTGAAGAAGACTCTGGGGCCAACGTCCTGACTTTC
CASSEEDSGANVLTF
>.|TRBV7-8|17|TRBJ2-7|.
TGTGCCAGCTCCTGGTGGGTGGGATGCCTCACCCGTTTCGAGCAGTACTTC
CASSWWVGCLTRFEQYF
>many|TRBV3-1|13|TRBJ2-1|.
TGTGCCAGCAGCCAGGTAGGGTTCAATGAGCAGTTCTTC
CASSQVGFNEQFF
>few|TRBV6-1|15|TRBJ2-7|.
TGTGCCAGCAGTTCCCCCTACAGGGAAGTTGGCGAGCAGTACTTC
CASSSPYREVGEQYF
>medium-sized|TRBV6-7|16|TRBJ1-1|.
TGTGCCAGCAGTTACGACAGGAACTCAATGAACACTGAAGCTTTCTTT
CASSYDRNSMNTEAFF
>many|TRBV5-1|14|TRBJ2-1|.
TGCGCCAGCAGCTTGGTGGCGACCGACAATGAGCAGTTCTTC
CASSLVATDNEQFF
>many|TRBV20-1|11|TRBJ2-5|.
TGCAGTACAGTCAAGGAAGAGACCCAGTACTTC
CSTVKEETQYF
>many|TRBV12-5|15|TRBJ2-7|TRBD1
TGTGCTAGTGGTTGGGACAGGGTTTTTCCCTACGAGCAGTACTTC
CASGWDRVFPYEQYF
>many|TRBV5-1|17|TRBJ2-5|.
TGCGCCAGCAGCTTGGGCGTACAGGGCCCTGCTCAAGAGACCCAGTACTTC
CASSLGVQGPAQETQYF
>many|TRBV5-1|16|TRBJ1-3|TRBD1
TGCGCCAGCAGCTCCACTTCAGGGGGCCCCCAAGGCACCATATATTTT
CASSSTSGGPQGTIYF
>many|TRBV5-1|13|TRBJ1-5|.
TGCGCCAGCAGAAGGACTCCAGAAGGGCCCCAGCATTTT
CASRRTPEGPQHF
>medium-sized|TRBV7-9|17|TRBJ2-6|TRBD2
TGTGCCAGCAGCCCGGGACTAGCGGGAGCTGGGGCCAACGTCCTGACTTTC
CASSPGLAGAGANVLTF
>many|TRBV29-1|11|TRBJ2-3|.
TGCAGCGTGGTGAGAACAGATACGCAGTATTTT
CSVVRTDTQYF
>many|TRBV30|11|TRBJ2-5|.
TGTGCCTGGAGTGAGCGCGAGACCCAGTACTTC
CAWSERETQYF
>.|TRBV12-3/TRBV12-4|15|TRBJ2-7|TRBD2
TGTGCCAGCAGTTACCCGACTAGCGGGAGGTACGAGCAGTACTTC
CASSYPTSGRYEQYF
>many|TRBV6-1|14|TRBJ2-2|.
TGTGCCAGCCTGGGGCAGGGGAGGGCCGGGGAGCTGTTTTTT
CASLGQGRAGELFF
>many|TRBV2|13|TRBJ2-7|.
TGTGCCAGCAGCGAGGCCCTAAGGGGCGAGCAGTACTTC
CASSEALRGEQYF
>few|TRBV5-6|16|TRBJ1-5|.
TGTGCCAGCAGCCGCCTGGCCGAGGGGAGCAATCAGCCCCAGCATTTT
CASSRLAEGSNQPQHF
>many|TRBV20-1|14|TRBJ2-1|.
TGCAGTGCTAGTGGCAGGGCCAGTTACAATGAGCAGTTCTTC
CSASGRASYNEQFF
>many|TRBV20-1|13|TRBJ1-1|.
TGCAGTGCTAGAGATCCGTTTAGAGTTGAAGCTTTCTTT
CSARDPFRVEAFF
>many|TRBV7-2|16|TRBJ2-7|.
TGTGCCAGCAGCTTACGCCGACTAGAGGGGGCCTACGAGCAGTACTTC
CASSLRRLEGAYEQYF
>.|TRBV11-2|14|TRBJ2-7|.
TGTGCCATCATTCCTCTGGTAAGAGCCTACGAGCAGTACTTC
CAIIPLVRAYEQYF
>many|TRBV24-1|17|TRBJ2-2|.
TGTGCCACCAGTGATACCTCGGGGCATCAGGACACCGGGGAGCTGTTTTTT
CATSDTSGHQDTGELFF